This T cell receptor (beta chain) is from a study of liver allograft versus peripheral blood T cells. Overall study: T cell receptor repertoires in transplanted livers were compared with those in recipients' peripheral blood. Study outcomes and limitations: Liver allograft and peripheral blood T cell receptor repertoires reportedly differed.

The length of the CDR3 is 14 residues. Germline V gives CDR1 SGHDT, CDR2 YYEEEE. MiXCR, run by TCRdb on the reads, gives a single entry per CDR3 protein. Of 15,000 or so distinct CDR3 sequences in the sample, roughly a fifth were seen once. As for this clonotype: Its antigen is unknown. Germline is not matched at one junction end, which may reflect a read error.

The genes are TRBV5-6 and TRBJ2-1, with D tentatively TRBD1 or TRBD2 (7 bases each). The origin of this receptor is a human patient who had a liver transplant. The graft donor may have contributed some T cells. The CDR3 nucleotides read TGTGCCAGCAGCTTCAGGGGGGGGCCCTCTCCTGGCCTCTTC. It yields the protein CASSFRGGPSPGLF.